Listed here are 7 T cell receptor beta chains from one sample, sequenced in a study of monozygotic twins with cystic fibrosis. The method was immunoSEQ multiplex PCR; TCRdb's version includes in-frame clones alone and lacks a portion of them. This repertoire shows 30,000 to 40,000 clones, roughly 66% found once; its top ten account for about 0.8%. The sample consisted of blood. All receptors come from a girl aged 10 to 17 with cystic fibrosis.

This clone was seen only once. The chain employs TRBV18 and TRBJ1-5, with a weak D call TRBD1 (5 bases). From germline, CDR1 is KGHSH and CDR2 LQKENI. CDR3 length: 14 amino acids. Trimming left V 6 bases short and J 4 bases short, with 13 bases between. The CDR3 nucleotides are TGTGCCAGCTCTACCGGAGGGGATAATCAGCCCCAGCATTTT. Translated: CASSTGGDNQPQHF.

This clone was seen a few times. The CDR3 is CASSTTANTEAFF. CDR3 DNA sequence: TGTGCCAGCAGTACAACAGCGAACACTGAAGCTTTCTTT. The rearrangement joins TRBV2 to TRBJ1-1; D is ambiguous. This CDR3 has 13 amino acids. Trimming removed 5 bases at V and 1 base at J, with 8 bases between. In germline, CDR1 is SNHLY, CDR2 FYNNEI.

The V call is TRBV10-3, the J call TRBJ1-5; D perhaps matches TRBD1 (6 bases). The germline CDR1 and CDR2 sequences are ENHRY and SYGVKD. The length of the CDR3 is 14 residues. Trimming took 6 bases from V and 2 from J, leaving 11 bases between them. CDR3 DNA sequence: TGTGCCATCAGCGGGGGGCCGGGCAATCAGCCCCAGCATTTT. Residues: CAISGGPGNQPQHF.

The chain is built from TRBV4-1 and TRBJ2-7, with TRBD1 identical over 9 bases. In germline, CDR1 is MGHRA, CDR2 YSYEKL. The CDR3 is made up of 18 amino acids. V lost 0 bases to trimming and J lost 0 bases; unmatched junction nucleotides: 9. CDR3: CASSQDAPRTGDSYEQYF. In DNA, the CDR3 is TGCGCCAGCAGCCAAGATGCCCCCCGGACAGGGGACTCCTACGAGCAGTACTTC.

This clone was seen a single time. The chain employs TRBV6-6 and TRBJ1-1; no clear D gene. The CDR3 consists of 11 residues. V was pared by 10 bases and J by 5 bases, with 11 bases between. CDR1 and CDR2 (germline): MNHNY, SVGAGI (reference sequence). This CDR3 is CATHRRTEAFF. In DNA form, the CDR3 reads TGTGCCACCCATCGAAGGACTGAAGCTTTCTTT.

This chain joins TRBV7-9 and TRBJ2-7; TRBD2 matches at 10 bases. The germline V gene encodes CDR1 SEHNR and CDR2 FQNEAQ (reference sequence). Unmatched junction bases numbered 11, after V lost 5 bases and J lost 4 bases. CDR3 size: 16 residues. The CDR3 loop reads CASSPPLAGETYEQYF. The DNA of the CDR3 is TGTGCCAGCAGCCCGCCCCTAGCGGGAGAAACTTACGAGCAGTACTTC.

The gene calls are TRBV27 and TRBJ2-7; D ambiguous. CDR3 length: 15 residues. In germline, CDR1 is MNHEY, CDR2 SMNVEV (reference sequence). Trimming shortened V by 6 bases and J by 4 bases, and 19 bases separated the two germline ends. CDR3 DNA: TGTGCCAGCAGCCTCAATGACGCTAGATGGTACGAGCAGTACTTC. Amino acids: CASSLNDARWYEQYF.